The 6 T cell receptor beta chains below come from one sample, sequenced in a study of blood T cells in healthy people across ages. The second PCR ran about 6 to 12 cycles with a sample-barcoded 5' primer and J-beta primers. Each CDR3 protein is one row after TCRdb ran MiXCR on the 5' RACE reads. The sample includes about 1.8 million distinct CDR3 sequences, around half seen only once; the top ten take over 2%. Sequenced: blood. These receptors all stem from a woman between 35 and 50 years old in good health.

The gene calls are TRBV7-2 and TRBJ2-5; the match to TRBD1 covers 9 bases. The end of the DNA aligns better with TRBJ2-7, so the J call may be wrong. Per germline, CDR1 SGHTA and CDR2 FQGNSA. This CDR3 is built from 14 residues. DNA of the CDR3: TGTGCCAGCAGCTTCCCGGGACAGGGCGCCGAGCAGTACTTC. Protein sequence: CASSFPGQGAEQYF.

V gene TRBV12-3 or TRBV12-4 combines with J gene TRBJ2-1; D is ambiguous. The CDR3 totals 13 residues. V lost 10 bases and J lost 6, with 16 bases in between. The CDR3 here is CAIAVDVANEQFF. In nucleotides, the CDR3 is TGTGCCATAGCAGTGGATGTGGCCAATGAGCAGTTCTTC.

V gene TRBV6-5 combines with J gene TRBJ2-4; either TRBD1 or TRBD2 may supply D (5 bases each). This CDR3 region has 13 residues. Germline assignment: CDR1 MNHEY and CDR2 SVGAGI. V shed 4 bases and J shed 7 bases, with 11 bases lying between them. The CDR3 spells CASSLGVGNIQYF. The DNA for the CDR3 is TGTGCCAGCAGTTTGGGGGTTGGGAACATTCAGTACTTC.

V is TRBV7-2 and J is TRBJ2-1; TRBD2 might be the D (7 bases). Germline V gives CDR1 SGHTA, CDR2 FQGNSA. V was shortened by 5 bases and J by 3 bases, with 14 bases between the two germline ends. The CDR3 covers 15 residues. The CDR3 region has the DNA TGTGCCAGCAGCGCTGCCGGGGGGCGCTACAATGAGCAGTTCTTC. Translation: CASSAAGGRYNEQFF.

The rearrangement links TRBV12-3 or TRBV12-4 to TRBJ2-1; tentatively, D is TRBD1 (6 bases). V was clipped by 11 bases and J by 8 bases, with 19 bases between them. The CDR3 extends over 13 amino acids. CDR3 in DNA: TGTGCCGGGTCGAGGGGGTATGGGGATGAGCAGTTCTTC. Translating gives CAGSRGYGDEQFF.

The chain combines TRBV7-9 with TRBJ1-2; D is ambiguous. V was pared by 5 bases and J by 0 bases, with 16 bases between. CDR3 length: 16 amino acids. CDR1 SEHNR and CDR2 FQNEAQ come from the germline V gene (reference sequence). The chain's CDR3 is CASSRGTSPSNYGYTF. The CDR3 DNA sequence: TGTGCCAGCAGCCGTGGAACAAGCCCATCTAACTATGGCTACACCTTC.